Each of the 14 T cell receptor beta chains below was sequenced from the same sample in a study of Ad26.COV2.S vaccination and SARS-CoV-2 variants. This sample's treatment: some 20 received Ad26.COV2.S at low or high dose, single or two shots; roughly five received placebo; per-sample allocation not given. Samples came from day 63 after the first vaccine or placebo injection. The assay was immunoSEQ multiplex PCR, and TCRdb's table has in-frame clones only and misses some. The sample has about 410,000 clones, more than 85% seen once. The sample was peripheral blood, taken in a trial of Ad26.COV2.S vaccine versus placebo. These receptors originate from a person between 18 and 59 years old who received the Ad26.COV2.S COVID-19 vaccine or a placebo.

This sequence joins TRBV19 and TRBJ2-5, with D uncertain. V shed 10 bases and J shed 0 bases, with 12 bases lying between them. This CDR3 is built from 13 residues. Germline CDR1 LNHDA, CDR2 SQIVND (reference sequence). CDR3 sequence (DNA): TGTGCCATTGCGACACAACACCAAGAGACCCAGTACTTC. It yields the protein CAIATQHQETQYF.

The chain's CDR3 is CASSMLAPYNEQFF. For the CDR3, the DNA is TGTGCCAGTAGTATGCTAGCGCCTTACAATGAGCAGTTCTTC. The V call is TRBV19, the J call TRBJ2-1; TRBD2 is a possible D gene (6 bases). Germline V lookup: CDR1 LNHDA, CDR2 SQIVND (reference sequence). The CDR3 has 14 residues. Trimming cost V 3 bases and J 4 bases, with 10 bases left between them.

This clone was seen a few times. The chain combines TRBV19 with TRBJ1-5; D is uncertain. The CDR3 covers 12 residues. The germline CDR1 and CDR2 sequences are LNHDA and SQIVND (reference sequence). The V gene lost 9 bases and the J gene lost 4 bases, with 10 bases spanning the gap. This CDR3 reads CASRLSNQPQHF. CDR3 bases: TGTGCCAGCCGGCTGTCGAATCAGCCCCAGCATTTT.

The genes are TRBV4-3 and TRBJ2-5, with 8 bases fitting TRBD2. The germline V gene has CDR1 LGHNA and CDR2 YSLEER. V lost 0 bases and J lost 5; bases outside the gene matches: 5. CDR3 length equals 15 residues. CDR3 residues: CASSQEFSGVETQYF. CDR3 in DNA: TGCGCCAGCAGCCAAGAGTTTAGCGGGGTTGAGACCCAGTACTTC.

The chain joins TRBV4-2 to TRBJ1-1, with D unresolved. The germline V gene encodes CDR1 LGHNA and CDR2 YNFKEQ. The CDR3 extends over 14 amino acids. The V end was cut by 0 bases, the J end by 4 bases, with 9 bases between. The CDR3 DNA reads TGTGCCAGCAGCCAAGATAGAGTAGGCACTGAAGCTTTCTTT. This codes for CASSQDRVGTEAFF.

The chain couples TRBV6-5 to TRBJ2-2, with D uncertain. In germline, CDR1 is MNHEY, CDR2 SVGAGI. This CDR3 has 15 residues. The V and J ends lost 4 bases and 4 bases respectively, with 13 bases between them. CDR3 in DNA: TGTGCCAGCAGTTGGCAGGCCGTGGGCACCGGGGAGCTGTTTTTT. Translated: CASSWQAVGTGELFF.

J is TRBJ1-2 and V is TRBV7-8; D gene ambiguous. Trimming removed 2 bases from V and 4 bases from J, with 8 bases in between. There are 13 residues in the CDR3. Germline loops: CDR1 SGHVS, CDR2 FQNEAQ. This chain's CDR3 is CASSLRLSYGYTF. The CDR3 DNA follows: TGTGCCAGCAGCTTACGCCTGAGCTATGGCTACACCTTC.

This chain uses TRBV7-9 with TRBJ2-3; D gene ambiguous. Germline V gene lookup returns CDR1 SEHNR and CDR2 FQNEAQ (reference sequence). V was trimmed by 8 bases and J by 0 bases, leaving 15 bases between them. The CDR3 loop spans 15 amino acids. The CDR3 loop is CASGPLRVSTDTQYF. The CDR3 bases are TGTGCCAGCGGCCCCCTACGGGTCAGCACAGATACGCAGTATTTT.

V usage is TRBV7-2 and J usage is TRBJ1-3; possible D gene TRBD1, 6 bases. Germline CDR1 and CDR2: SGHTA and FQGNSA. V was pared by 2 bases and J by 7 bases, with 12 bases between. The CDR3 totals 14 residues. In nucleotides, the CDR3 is TGTGCCAGCAGCTTACTAGGGGGTCTTAACACCATATATTTT. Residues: CASSLLGGLNTIYF.

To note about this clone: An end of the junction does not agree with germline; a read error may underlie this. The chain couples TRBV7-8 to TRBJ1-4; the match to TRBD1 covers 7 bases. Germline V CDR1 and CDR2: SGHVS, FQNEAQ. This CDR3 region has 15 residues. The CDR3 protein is CASRLGAGGTEKLFF. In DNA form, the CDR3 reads TGTGCCAGCAGATTAGGAGCAGGGGGAACGGAAAAACTGTTTTTT.

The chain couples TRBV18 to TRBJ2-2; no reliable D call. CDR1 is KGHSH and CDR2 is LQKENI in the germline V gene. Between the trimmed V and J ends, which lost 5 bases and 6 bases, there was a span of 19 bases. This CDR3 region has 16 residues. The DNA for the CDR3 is TGTGCCAGCTCAAACATAGAGACACGGAGACCCGGGGAGCTGTTTTTT. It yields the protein CASSNIETRRPGELFF.

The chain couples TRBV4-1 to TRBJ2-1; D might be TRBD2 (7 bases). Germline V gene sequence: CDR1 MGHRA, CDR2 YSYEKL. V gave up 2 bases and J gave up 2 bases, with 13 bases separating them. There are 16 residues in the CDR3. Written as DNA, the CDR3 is TGCGCCAGCAGCCAAAGGTCGGGGGGCCCCTACAATGAGCAGTTCTTC. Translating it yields CASSQRSGGPYNEQFF.

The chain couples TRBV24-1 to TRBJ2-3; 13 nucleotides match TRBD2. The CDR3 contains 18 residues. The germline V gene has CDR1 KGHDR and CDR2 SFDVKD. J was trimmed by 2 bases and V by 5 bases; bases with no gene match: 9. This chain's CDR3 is CATSGGLAGDPTTDTQYF. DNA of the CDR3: TGTGCCACCAGTGGCGGACTAGCGGGGGACCCAACCACAGATACGCAGTATTTT.

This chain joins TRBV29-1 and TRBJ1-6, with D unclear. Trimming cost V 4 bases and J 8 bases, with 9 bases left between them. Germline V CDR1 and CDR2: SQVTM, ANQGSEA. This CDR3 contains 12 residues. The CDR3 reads CSVGEKDSPLHF. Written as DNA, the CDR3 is TGCAGCGTTGGTGAGAAGGATTCACCCCTCCACTTT.